Following are 32 T cell receptor beta chains from one sample sequenced in a study of T-cell reconstitution after alpha-beta-depleted transplantation in children. As it was prepared, the TCRbeta library received unique molecular identifiers. TCRdb itself ran the PCR reads through MiXCR, one entry per CDR3 protein. Among over 400,000 distinct CDR3 sequences listed, approximately 13% were seen once. The sequencing used PBMCs from the stem cell graft donor, collected from the stem cell graft. The receptor source for this set is a human donor who donated a stem cell graft to a child with combined immunodeficiency.

V gene TRBV29-1 combines with J gene TRBJ2-2; 12 bases map to TRBD2. The ends lost 4 bases at V and 7 bases at J; junction bases unmatched: 10. The CDR3 consists of 16 residues. Germline V gene data show CDR1 as SQVTM and CDR2 as ANQGSEA. The CDR3 region has the DNA TGCAGCGTTGGACATCTAGCGGGAGGGAGGTTCGGGGAGCTGTTTTTT. Protein sequence: CSVGHLAGGRFGELFF.

The chain is built from TRBV20-1 and TRBJ1-1; tentative D call: TRBD1 (6 bases). This CDR3 contains 16 residues. Germline V gene data show CDR1 as DFQATT and CDR2 as SNEGSKA (reference sequence). Trimming removed 0 bases at V and 1 base at J, with 15 bases between. The CDR3 here is CSARDGSPGQNTEAFF. CDR3 nucleotide sequence: TGCAGTGCTAGAGATGGCTCCCCGGGACAGAACACTGAAGCTTTCTTT.

The rearrangement links TRBV21-1 to TRBJ2-7. TRBV21-1 is listed as a pseudogene. This CDR3 is built from 11 residues. CDR3 DNA: TGTGCCAGCAGCAATAAATACGAGCAGTACTTC. Translation gives CASSNKYEQYF.

This clonotype was detected only a few times. The rearrangement joins TRBV15 to TRBJ1-2; 7 bases match TRBD1. With V trimmed by 3 bases and J by 3 bases, 10 bases remained unmatched. The CDR3 spans 16 residues. Looked up from germline, CDR1 is LNHNV and CDR2 is YYDKDF (reference sequence). CDR3 sequence reads: CATSRGGTGADYGYTF. CDR3 coding DNA: TGTGCCACCAGCAGGGGGGGAACAGGGGCGGACTATGGCTACACCTTC.

This clonotype was recorded at least ten times. V is TRBV20-1 and J is TRBJ2-2; weak D call: TRBD2 (5 bases). The germline CDR1 and CDR2 sequences are DFQATT and SNEGSKA (reference sequence). Trimming stripped 5 bases from V and 0 bases from J, with 10 bases between. The CDR3 contains 14 residues. CDR3 coding DNA: TGCAGTGCTTTTGCTAGCTCGAACACCGGGGAGCTGTTTTTT. Amino acid sequence: CSAFASSNTGELFF.

This clonotype was detected many times. This chain uses TRBV5-6 with TRBJ2-1; a weak D match, TRBD1 (5 bases). In germline, CDR1 is SGHDT, CDR2 YYEEEE. The CDR3 runs to 16 residues. With 4 bases removed from V and 0 bases from J, the gap between germline ends came to 14 bases. The CDR3 here is CASSTLWTYSYNEQFF. The CDR3 DNA follows: TGTGCCAGCAGCACCCTGTGGACATACTCCTACAATGAGCAGTTCTTC.

The V and J genes are TRBV4-3 and TRBJ2-7; 7 positions agree with TRBD2. Unmatched junction bases numbered 1, after V lost 3 bases and J lost 2 bases. CDR1 is LGHNA, CDR2 YSLEER, per germline. This CDR3 region has 13 residues. CDR3 bases: TGCGCCAGCAGCCACGGGAGGACCTACGAGCAGTACTTC. Its translation: CASSHGRTYEQYF.

This clonotype has ten or more counts. V and J are TRBV20-1 and TRBJ2-1; 7 bases map to TRBD1. Germline V gives CDR1 DFQATT, CDR2 SNEGSKA (reference sequence). This CDR3 region has 14 residues. The trim removed 5 bases at V and 1 base at J, leaving 5 bases unmatched. Here the CDR3 DNA reads TGCAGTGCTTTAGACAGGGTGTCCTACAATGAGCAGTTCTTC. Protein product: CSALDRVSYNEQFF.

This clonotype has at least ten counts. V usage is TRBV12-3 or TRBV12-4 and J usage is TRBJ2-2; D call uncertain. The V end lost 5 bases, the J end lost 7 bases, and 2 bases lay between the germline ends. The CDR3 totals 10 residues. CDR3 nucleotides: TGTGCCAGCAGTGACGGGGAGCTGTTTTTT. Translating it yields CASSDGELFF.

In this sample, this clonotype turned up a few times. The CDR3: CSVRDPGWMAEAFF. CDR3 DNA sequence: TGCAGCGTCCGGGACCCAGGGTGGATGGCTGAAGCTTTCTTT. The chain has TRBV29-1 and TRBJ1-1; D might be TRBD1 (5 bases). Trimming pared 6 bases from V and 6 bases from J, leaving 20 bases between. Germline CDR1 is SQVTM and CDR2 is ANQGSEA. The CDR3 is 14 residues long.

The rearrangement uses TRBV20-1 and TRBJ1-2; 7 nucleotides match TRBD1. V lost 2 bases, J lost 0 bases, and 3 bases stayed unmatched. The length of the CDR3 is 14 residues. Germline CDR1 DFQATT, CDR2 SNEGSKA (reference sequence). DNA for the CDR3: TGCAGTGCTAGACCGACAGGGTCTAACTATGGCTACACCTTC. It codes for CSARPTGSNYGYTF.

This chain uses TRBV5-6 with TRBJ2-7, with a tentative D call TRBD1 (5 bases). The CDR3 is made up of 14 amino acids. V was pared by 0 bases and J by 3 bases, with 10 bases between. CDR1 is SGHDT and CDR2 is YYEEEE in the germline V gene. Here the CDR3 reads CASSLVWQGYEQYF. The CDR3 bases are TGTGCCAGCAGCTTGGTATGGCAGGGCTACGAGCAGTACTTC. Full variable domain (missing parts from reference TRBV5-6 and TRBJ2-7): DAGVTQSPTHLIKTRGQQVTLRCSPKSGHDTVSWYQQALGQGPQFIFQYYEEEERQRGNFPDRFSGHQFPNYSSELNVNALLLGDSALYLCASSLVWQGYEQYFGPGTRLTVT.

This clonotype was counted at least ten times. This chain connects TRBV4-3 to TRBJ2-2; TRBD1 is a possible D gene (6 bases). Per germline, CDR1 LGHNA and CDR2 YSLEER. Trimming left V 4 bases short and J 6 bases short, with 18 bases between. The CDR3 length is 16 residues. CDR3 protein: CASSRQLTGMAGELFF. In DNA form, the CDR3 reads TGCGCCAGCAGCCGTCAACTAACAGGGATGGCCGGGGAGCTGTTTTTT.

The V gene is TRBV15, the J gene TRBJ2-5; TRBD2 agrees at 10 bases. The CDR3 totals 17 residues. Germline trimming cut 3 bases from V and 4 bases from J; bases unmatched to any gene: 11. Per the germline V gene, CDR1 is LNHNV and CDR2 is YYDKDF (reference sequence). The CDR3 spells CATSSLPGLAYAETQYF. The CDR3 region has the DNA TGTGCCACCAGCAGCTTGCCGGGACTAGCGTACGCAGAGACCCAGTACTTC.

Ten or more counts support this clonotype. The rearrangement links TRBV24-1 to TRBJ2-2, with 8 bases that match TRBD2. This CDR3 region has 14 residues. V was clipped by 6 bases and J by 7 bases; unmatched bases: 6. The germline CDR1 and CDR2 sequences are KGHDR and SFDVKD. CDR3 residues: CATSQTSVDGELFF. The CDR3 bases are TGTGCCACCAGTCAGACTAGCGTCGACGGGGAGCTGTTTTTT.

This clonotype came up many times. The chain is built from TRBV12-3 or TRBV12-4 and TRBJ2-3; D could derive from TRBD1 or TRBD2 (6 bases each). This CDR3 has 15 residues. The ends were cut back, 6 bases at V and 3 bases at J, with 16 bases in the middle. This CDR3 reads CASSHGGRGTDTQYF. The CDR3 nucleotides are TGTGCCAGCAGCCACGGGGGAAGGGGGACAGATACGCAGTATTTT.

This clonotype showed up just a few times. Its ends do not fully match the called genes, so a read error is possible. The chain carries TRBV5-6 and TRBJ2-1; 9 positions match TRBD2. CDR3 size: 11 residues. CDR1 is SGHDT and CDR2 is YYEEEE in the germline V gene. CDR3 DNA sequence: TGTGCCAGCGGCCTCAGGACTAGCGATGTCTTC. Protein: CASGLRTSDVF.

This clonotype has just a few counts. The CDR3 DNA reads TGCAGCGTTGAAGATCCGACTAGCGGGATCCACTACAATGAGCAGTTCTTC. It yields the protein CSVEDPTSGIHYNEQFF. The chain uses TRBV29-1 and TRBJ2-1; TRBD2 aligns across 11 bases. This CDR3 contains 17 residues. With V trimmed by 0 bases and J by 3 bases, 7 bases remained unmatched. CDR1 and CDR2 (germline): SQVTM, ANQGSEA.

Ten or more counts support this clonotype. The chain uses TRBV10-3 and TRBJ2-6; the D gene is possibly TRBD2 (5 bases). The germline CDR1 and CDR2 sequences are ENHRY and SYGVKD. The CDR3 length is 14 residues. Deletions cut 6 bases from V and 1 base from J, with 7 bases between. CDR3 region: CAISRGSGANVLTF. Written as DNA, the CDR3 is TGTGCCATCAGCCGGGGTTCTGGGGCCAACGTCCTGACTTTC.

The table lists this clonotype with many counts. The chain employs TRBV12-3 or TRBV12-4 and TRBJ2-1, with 11 bases that match TRBD2. V gave up 2 bases and J gave up 8 bases; unmatched junction bases: 5. The CDR3 is 15 residues long. The DNA for the CDR3 is TGTGCCAGCAGTTTAAGGACTAGCGGGTTCGATGAGCAGTTCTTC. Protein sequence: CASSLRTSGFDEQFF.

For this clonotype: It may be a read error: a sequence one base away is much more abundant. This rearrangement joins TRBV20-1 to TRBJ2-5, with 8 bases lining up with TRBD2. This CDR3 region has 17 residues. CDR1 and CDR2 from the germline V gene are DFQATT and SNEGSKA (reference sequence). CDR3 protein: CCARDWARGAGQETQYF. The CDR3 coding sequence is TGCTGTGCTAGAGATTGGGCGCGGGGGGCGGGCCAAGAGACCCAGTACTTC.

At least ten counts were recorded for this clonotype. V usage is TRBV12-3 or TRBV12-4 and J usage is TRBJ2-1; possible D gene TRBD1, 5 bases. This CDR3 is 12 amino acids long. V was clipped by 6 bases and J by 6 bases, with 9 bases between them. In DNA form, the CDR3 reads TGTGCCAGCAGCCCAGGGCTCAATGAGCAGTTCTTC. Amino acid sequence: CASSPGLNEQFF.

This chain links TRBV7-2 with TRBJ2-7; 7 bases line up with TRBD1. The CDR3 totals 15 residues. Germline trimming cut 1 base from V and 4 bases from J; bases unmatched to any gene: 7. The germline gives CDR1 SGHTA, CDR2 FQGNSA. The CDR3: CASSLGQGAYYEQYF. In DNA form, the CDR3 reads TGTGCCAGCAGCTTAGGACAGGGAGCTTATTACGAGCAGTACTTC.

In its sample, this clonotype was seen a few times. The chain employs TRBV6-5 and TRBJ2-3; D is perhaps TRBD1 (6 bases). The CDR3 sequence is 15 residues long. Germline CDR1 reads MNHEY; CDR2 reads SVGAGI. With 4 bases removed from V and 5 bases from J, the gap between germline ends came to 16 bases. Written as DNA, the CDR3 is TGTGCCAGCAGTTTGACAGGAGCCGAGGGAGATACGCAGTATTTT. Translating gives CASSLTGAEGDTQYF.

This clonotype was found many times. This chain uses TRBV20-1 with TRBJ2-1; no clear D. Germline CDR1 is DFQATT and CDR2 is SNEGSKA (reference sequence). V lost 0 bases and J lost 8, with 17 bases in between. This CDR3 region has 15 residues. The CDR3 protein is CSARESPLLGDEQFF. The CDR3 DNA reads as TGCAGTGCTAGAGAGTCCCCGCTGCTAGGAGATGAGCAGTTCTTC.

This clonotype was detected ten times or more. The chain combines TRBV28 with TRBJ2-3; tentatively, D is TRBD2 (5 bases). Germline values: CDR1 MDHEN, CDR2 SYDVKM. With 7 bases removed from V and 4 bases from J, the gap between germline ends came to 15 bases. The CDR3 loop spans 14 amino acids. The CDR3 nucleotides are TGTGCCAGCACGTCACTAGTATTTGCAGATACGCAGTATTTT. This gives the protein CASTSLVFADTQYF.

This clonotype turned up a few times. The chain joins TRBV6-2 or TRBV6-3 to TRBJ1-5; D unresolved. This CDR3 has 15 amino acids. Germline assignment: CDR1 MNHEY and CDR2 SVGEGT. Trimming cost V 6 bases and J 3 bases, with 15 bases left between them. This CDR3 reads CASRILPGTNQPQHF. The DNA for the CDR3 is TGTGCCAGCAGAATTTTACCGGGAACCAATCAGCCCCAGCATTTT.

This chain connects TRBV20-1 to TRBJ2-5; D uncertain. V gave up 0 bases and J gave up 5 bases, with 10 bases separating them. The germline V gene has CDR1 DFQATT and CDR2 SNEGSKA (reference sequence). The CDR3 loop spans 13 amino acids. CDR3 loop: CSARDDDWETQYF. In DNA form, the CDR3 reads TGCAGTGCTAGAGACGACGACTGGGAGACCCAGTACTTC.

This clonotype was detected only a few times. Written as DNA, the CDR3 is TGTGCTACGAGGAGGACTAGCGGGACCTACGAGCAGTACTTC. Residues: CATRRTSGTYEQYF. The chain combines TRBV21-1 with TRBJ2-7; the D call in the table, TRBD2, was not verified against the DNA. TRBV21-1 is assigned pseudogene status. The CDR3 has 14 residues.

Remarks on this clonotype: A far bigger clonotype differs at one base, so this is likely a read error. The V call is TRBV4-2, the J call TRBJ2-3; no definite D call. V gave up 0 bases and J gave up 2 bases, with 3 bases separating them. Germline values: CDR1 LGHNA, CDR2 YNFKEQ. The CDR3 covers 13 residues. CDR3 sequence (DNA): TGTGCCAGCAGCCAAGACGTCACAGATACGCAGTATTTT. Translation: CASSQDVTDTQYF.

This clonotype was picked up a small number of times. This chain joins TRBV24-1 and TRBJ2-3; 11 bases map to TRBD1. Germline-derived CDR1 and CDR2 are KGHDR and SFDVKD. This CDR3 is 19 amino acids long. The junction had 13 bases not matched to a gene; V was cut back by 3 bases and J by 3 bases. The CDR3 loop reads CATSDRGTGGPLATDTQYF. Written as DNA, the CDR3 is TGTGCCACCAGTGATCGCGGGACAGGGGGGCCACTAGCGACAGATACGCAGTATTTT.

This clonotype was seen more than once but under ten times. V usage is TRBV15 and J usage is TRBJ2-7; D ambiguous. The V end was cut by 0 bases, the J end by 2 bases, with 5 bases between. Germline V gene sequence: CDR1 LNHNV, CDR2 YYDKDF (reference sequence). The CDR3 is made up of 13 amino acids. The CDR3 DNA reads TGTGCCACCAGCAGAGACATTACCTACGAGCAGTACTTC. Encoded protein: CATSRDITYEQYF.